Below, 4 T cell receptor beta chains from the same sample are listed, as sequenced in a study of technical replicates of blood from a handful of donors. Only in-frame clones appear in the TCRdb table, and some are missing; sequencing was by immunoSEQ multiplex PCR. The repertoire holds about 50,000 clones, with approximately 95% as singletons. The sequencing input was T cells isolated from PBMCs. The origin of the receptors is a human donor in good health.

The J gene is TRBJ1-1, the V gene TRBV19, with D possibly being TRBD1 (5 bases). CDR3 length: 14 residues. Germline CDR1 is LNHDA and CDR2 is SQIVND (reference sequence). V was pared by 5 bases and J by 1 base, with 11 bases between. CDR3 amino acids: CASSPSQGNTEAFF. CDR3 DNA: TGTGCCAGTAGTCCGAGTCAGGGGAACACTGAAGCTTTCTTT.

Turning to this clone: An end of the junction differs from the germline gene, which may be a read error. This rearrangement joins TRBV13 to TRBJ1-1; 9 bases map to TRBD1. The CDR3 covers 12 residues. The germline V gene encodes CDR1 PRHDT and CDR2 FYEKMQ (reference sequence). This CDR3 is CASSLGQGFAFF. The CDR3 nucleotides are TGTGCCAGCAGCCTAGGACAGGGGTTCGCTTTCTTT.

The V call is TRBV7-6, the J call TRBJ1-1, with D possibly TRBD1 on 6 matching bases. Germline V lookup: CDR1 SGHVS, CDR2 FNYEAQ. The length of the CDR3 is 15 residues. V lost 3 bases to trimming and J lost 2 bases, with 13 bases between them. CDR3 bases: TGTGCCAGCAGCTTCCATAAACAGGGAAACACTGAAGCTTTCTTT. Translating it yields CASSFHKQGNTEAFF. The complete variable domain, with remaining parts taken from reference TRBV7-6 and TRBJ1-1, reads GAGVSQSPRYKVTKRGQDVALRCDPISGHVSLYWYRQALGQGPEFLTYFNYEAQQDKSGLPNDRFSAERPEGSISTLTIQRTEQRDSAMYRCASSFHKQGNTEAFFGQGTRLTVV.

CDR3 amino acids: CASSLAGDTEAFF. The CDR3 DNA follows: TGTGCCAGCAGCTTGGCAGGGGACACTGAAGCTTTCTTT. The chain carries TRBV7-9 and TRBJ1-1; D is possibly TRBD1 (6 bases). Per the germline V gene, CDR1 is SEHNR and CDR2 is FQNEAQ (reference sequence). The CDR3 loop spans 13 amino acids. Trimming shortened V by 3 bases and J by 3 bases, and 8 bases separated the two germline ends.